This record looks at one T cell receptor beta chain sequence and its context. Some clones are missing from TCRdb's copy, which holds only in-frame ones; the method was immunoSEQ multiplex PCR. The table shows 100,000 to 150,000 clones, with approximately 85% occurring only once. The data were obtained in a study of blood T cell repertoires in COVID-19. From germline, CDR1 is KGHSH and CDR2 LQKENI. V lost 3 bases and J lost 3; bases outside the gene matches: 2. The CDR3 sequence is 13 residues long. The sequenced material came from peripheral blood. This chain joins TRBV18 and TRBJ2-7; 7 bases fit TRBD2. This TCR derives from an older man with active or convalescent COVID-19. CDR3 region: CASSPGTNYEQYF. CDR3 nucleotide sequence: TGTGCCAGCTCACCCGGGACTAACTACGAGCAGTACTTC.